This entry lists 25 T cell receptor beta chains sequenced from one sample in a study of blood T cell repertoires in COVID-19. Here immunoSEQ multiplex PCR was the method, and the copy in TCRdb shows in-frame clones only, minus some. Of fewer than 300,000 clones detected, approximately 90% appear once; the ten largest clones hold approximately 9%. Sequenced input: PBMCs or T cells enriched from blood (not recorded which). The receptors derive from a man between 40 and 49 years old who had recovered from COVID-19.

This chain uses TRBV7-3 with TRBJ2-3, with 10 bases identical to TRBD2. Trimming at V came to 1 base and at J to 7 bases, leaving 11 bases not matched to a gene. The CDR3 has 17 residues. The germline V gene has CDR1 SGHTA and CDR2 FQGTGA. The CDR3 is CASSLMGGLAGANTQYF. The CDR3 DNA sequence: TGTGCCAGCAGCTTAATGGGGGGGCTAGCGGGAGCGAATACGCAGTATTTT.

This clone showed up just once. The rearrangement joins TRBV7-2 to TRBJ2-3; D perhaps matches TRBD1 (6 bases). Germline V gene data show CDR1 as SGHTA and CDR2 as FQGNSA. This CDR3 region has 14 residues. The V gene lost 1 base and the J gene lost 3 bases, with 8 bases spanning the gap. This chain's CDR3 is CASSLDQGTDTQYF. The DNA for the CDR3 is TGTGCCAGCAGCTTAGACCAGGGGACAGATACGCAGTATTTT.

This clone appeared a few times. The chain carries TRBV7-8 and TRBJ2-1; 7 nucleotides align to TRBD2. This CDR3 contains 12 residues. The V segment lost 5 bases and the J segment 10 bases; nucleotides outside the gene matches: 5. Germline V gives CDR1 SGHVS, CDR2 FQNEAQ. CDR3: CASSRLAPEQFF. For the CDR3, the DNA is TGTGCCAGCAGCCGACTAGCTCCCGAGCAGTTCTTC.

The chain couples TRBV10-2 to TRBJ2-2; no definite D call. V lost 3 bases and J 4 bases, leaving 12 bases between the germline ends. This CDR3 has 15 residues. The germline gives CDR1 WSHSY, CDR2 SAAADI. The CDR3, as DNA: TGCGCCAGCAGTGACCGGTCATCTGGCACCGGGGAGCTGTTTTTT. This sequence encodes CASSDRSSGTGELFF.

Written as DNA, the CDR3 is TGTGCCAGCAGCTTGGTAAGCACGTCCACTGAAGCTTTCTTT. Encoded protein: CASSLVSTSTEAFF. The genes are TRBV5-5 and TRBJ1-1; D not resolved. The germline gives CDR1 SGHKS, CDR2 YYEKEE (reference sequence). The CDR3 contains 14 residues. Trimming shortened V by 0 bases and J by 4 bases, and 10 bases separated the two germline ends. The full variable domain, rest sourced from reference TRBV5-5 and TRBJ1-1, is DAGVTQSPTHLIKTRGQQVTLRCSPISGHKSVSWYQQVLGQGPQFIFQYYEKEERGRGNFPDRFSARQFPNYSSELNVNALLLGDSALYLCASSLVSTSTEAFFGQGTRLTVV.

The gene calls are TRBV9 and TRBJ1-5, with no clear D. The CDR3 contains 16 residues. V shed 3 bases and J shed 0 bases, with 13 bases lying between them. The V gene's germline CDR1 is SGDLS and CDR2 YYNGEE. The CDR3 nucleotides read TGTGCCAGCAGCGGAACCAACAAGATTAGCAATCAGCCCCAGCATTTT. Amino acids: CASSGTNKISNQPQHF.

The V gene is TRBV5-6, the J gene TRBJ2-7, with D hard to call. Germline V CDR1 and CDR2: SGHDT, YYEEEE. The CDR3 length is 13 residues. Deletions cut 3 bases from V and 4 bases from J, with 11 bases between. CDR3 DNA: TGTGCCAGCAGCTCGGTCGACTCTTACGAGCAGTACTTC. Protein product: CASSSVDSYEQYF. The full variable domain, in which reference TRBV5-6 and TRBJ2-7 provide the parts outside the CDR3, is DAGVTQSPTHLIKTRGQQVTLRCSPKSGHDTVSWYQQALGQGPQFIFQYYEEEERQRGNFPDRFSGHQFPNYSSELNVNALLLGDSALYLCASSSVDSYEQYFGPGTRLTVT.

The rearrangement links TRBV3-1 (or the pseudogene TRBV3-2) to TRBJ1-5; unclear D gene. The CDR3 runs 13 residues. V lost 1 base to trimming and J lost 6 bases, with 7 bases between them. Germline V gives CDR1 LGHDT, CDR2 YNNKEL (reference sequence). The CDR3 spells CASSQGVTQPQHF. In DNA, the CDR3 is TGTGCCAGCAGCCAAGGAGTTACTCAGCCCCAGCATTTT.

The V and J genes are TRBV5-4 and TRBJ2-7, with 7 positions matching TRBD2. The CDR3 has 14 amino acids. The germline CDR1 and CDR2 sequences are SGHNT and YYREEE (reference sequence). Trimming took 2 bases from V and 7 from J; bases not matched to a gene: 9. The CDR3 DNA sequence: TGTGCCAGCAGCTTTAGAGAAGCGGGATTAGAGCAGTACTTC. Its translation is CASSFREAGLEQYF.

A word on this clone: The sample has other DNA sequences that encode this CDR3 too. This chain uses TRBV11-2 with TRBJ2-5; TRBD1 is a possible D gene (5 bases). CDR1 and CDR2 (germline): SGHAT, FQNNGV. The V and J ends lost 1 base and 1 base respectively, with 7 bases between them. The CDR3 is 14 amino acids. The CDR3 DNA reads as TGTGCCAGCAGCTTAGCAGGGATCCAAGAGACCCAGTACTTC. It translates to CASSLAGIQETQYF.

V usage is TRBV29-1 and J usage is TRBJ2-7; 11 bases map to TRBD2. V trimming: 1 base; J trimming: 4 bases; junction bases outside the gene matches: 6. Germline loops: CDR1 SQVTM, CDR2 ANQGSEA. This CDR3 is 15 amino acids long. The CDR3 DNA sequence: TGCAGCGTTGAAGGTAGTAGCGGGAGGGCTTACGAGCAGTACTTC. This codes for CSVEGSSGRAYEQYF.

This clone came up once. V usage is TRBV19 and J usage is TRBJ2-2, with TRBD1 matching over 7 bases. The V and J ends lost 5 bases and 4 bases, in that order; junction bases with no gene match: 4. The CDR3 has 14 residues. CDR1 and CDR2 (germline): LNHDA, SQIVND (reference sequence). CDR3 nucleotides: TGTGCCAGTAGTGTGACAGGGACCACCGGGGAGCTGTTTTTT. Its translation: CASSVTGTTGELFF. The full variable domain, with the rest looked up from reference TRBV19 and TRBJ2-2, is DGGITQSPKYLFRKEGQNVTLSCEQNLNHDAMYWYRQDPGQGLRLIYYSQIVNDFQKGDIAEGYSVSREKKESFPLTVTSAQKNPTAFYLCASSVTGTTGELFFGEGSRLTVL.

The J gene is TRBJ2-1, the V gene TRBV5-1; 10 bases agree with TRBD1. From germline, CDR1 is SGHRS and CDR2 YFSETQ. J gave up 5 bases and V 4 bases, and 9 bases lay outside the gene matches. This CDR3 region has 16 residues. CDR3 sequence (DNA): TGCGCCAGCAGCGCAAGATCCGGGACAGGGGACAATGAGCAGTTCTTC. Residues: CASSARSGTGDNEQFF. The full variable domain, its missing parts supplied by reference TRBV5-1 and TRBJ2-1, is KAGVTQTPRYLIKTRGQQVTLSCSPISGHRSVSWYQQTPGQGLQFLFEYFSETQRNKGNFPGRFSGRQFSNSRSEMNVSTLELGDSALYLCASSARSGTGDNEQFFGPGTRLTVL.

This chain connects TRBV6-1 to TRBJ1-5, with D perhaps TRBD1 (6 bases). The CDR3 has 15 residues. V was shortened by 2 bases and J by 7 bases, with 15 bases between the two germline ends. Looked up from germline, CDR1 is MNHNS and CDR2 is SASEGT. The CDR3 DNA sequence: TGTGCCAGCAGTGAATTGGGGGGCGGGGGGCAGCCCCAGCATTTT. Translating it yields CASSELGGGGQPQHF.

The CDR3 DNA reads TGTGCCAGCAGTTACCTACAGGGGGCAGGCGAGCAGTACTTC. Protein: CASSYLQGAGEQYF. The chain employs TRBV6-5 and TRBJ2-7, with TRBD1 matching over 9 bases. This CDR3 has 14 amino acids. Trimming cost V 2 bases and J 6 bases; bases outside gene matches: 5. Germline CDR1 and CDR2: MNHEY and SVGAGI.

The chain joins TRBV3-1 (or the pseudogene TRBV3-2) to TRBJ1-2; D uncertain. The germline gives CDR1 LGHDT, CDR2 YNNKEL (reference sequence). Trimming pared 5 bases from V and 9 bases from J, leaving 31 bases between. The CDR3 extends over 18 amino acids. CDR3 residues: CASSNRGGSPSSSLCYTF. Here the CDR3 DNA reads TGTGCCAGCAGCAACCGAGGAGGGTCGCCATCCTCGTCTCTGTGCTACACCTTC.

The CDR3 here is CASSWTSGSENEQFF. CDR3 DNA sequence: TGTGCCAGCAGTTGGACTAGCGGGAGTGAAAATGAGCAGTTCTTC. This sequence joins TRBV11-2 and TRBJ2-1; 13 positions agree with TRBD2. The V segment lost 6 bases and the J segment 7 bases; nucleotides outside the gene matches: 6. This CDR3 contains 15 residues. Per germline, CDR1 SGHAT and CDR2 FQNNGV.

The table lists this clone with a count of one. The V call is TRBV13, the J call TRBJ2-7; no definite D call. V gave up 5 bases and J gave up 2 bases, with 13 bases separating them. The germline V gene encodes CDR1 PRHDT and CDR2 FYEKMQ (reference sequence). This CDR3 has 14 amino acids. CDR3 in DNA: TGTGCCAGCAGCCGCGAGGATCTTACCTACGAGCAGTACTTC. This codes for CASSREDLTYEQYF.

The CDR3 nucleotides read TGTGCCAGCAGCCAACAGGGTGATCAGCCCCAGCATTTT. It specifies CASSQQGDQPQHF. The rearrangement uses TRBV7-9 and TRBJ1-5; weak D call: TRBD1 (6 bases). CDR1 is SEHNR, CDR2 FQNEAQ, per germline (reference sequence). CDR3 size: 13 residues. Trimming shortened V by 5 bases and J by 5 bases, and 10 bases separated the two germline ends.

The genes are TRBV28 and TRBJ2-5; the D gene is possibly TRBD1 (6 bases). V was shortened by 3 bases and J by 5 bases, with 13 bases between the two germline ends. Germline assignment: CDR1 MDHEN and CDR2 SYDVKM. The CDR3 spans 14 residues. The CDR3 coding sequence is TGTGCCAGCAGTTTCCGGCAGGGGATTGAGACCCAGTACTTC. Translated, it gives CASSFRQGIETQYF.

The genes are TRBV5-6 and TRBJ2-5; no firm D call. The V gene's germline CDR1 is SGHDT and CDR2 YYEEEE. Trimming stripped 1 base from V and 5 bases from J, with 12 bases between. The CDR3 runs to 14 residues. The CDR3 DNA reads TGTGCCAGCAGCTTGTCTACGGAGAGGGAGACCCAGTACTTC. Residues: CASSLSTERETQYF.

This sequence joins TRBV3-1 (or the pseudogene TRBV3-2) and TRBJ2-1, with 9 bases that match TRBD2. Germline-derived CDR1 and CDR2 are LGHDT and YNNKEL (reference sequence). CDR3 length: 16 residues. The junction had 10 bases not matched to a gene; V was cut back by 4 bases and J by 6 bases. In DNA, the CDR3 is TGTGCCAGCAGCCCACAAACGCTAGCGGGATCCAATGAGCAGTTCTTC. Translation gives CASSPQTLAGSNEQFF.

This chain uses TRBV7-8 with TRBJ1-5, with D possibly matching TRBD1 (5 bases). This CDR3 comprises 15 residues. V lost 5 bases and J lost 2, with 13 bases in between. Looked up from germline, CDR1 is SGHVS and CDR2 is FQNEAQ. CDR3 residues: CASSPGGIGNQPQHF. The CDR3 DNA reads TGTGCCAGCAGCCCCGGGGGTATTGGCAATCAGCCCCAGCATTTT.

The rearrangement joins TRBV5-1 to TRBJ2-2, with no clear D. Trimming took off 4 bases at V and 6 bases at J, with 10 bases between the two ends. The germline V gene encodes CDR1 SGHRS and CDR2 YFSETQ. This CDR3 is 13 amino acids long. The CDR3 protein is CASSLEKPGELFF. CDR3 sequence (DNA): TGCGCCAGCAGCCTTGAAAAGCCCGGGGAGCTGTTTTTT.

V usage is TRBV18 and J usage is TRBJ2-1, with a possible D match to TRBD1 (5 bases). V gave up 3 bases and J gave up 6 bases, with 12 bases separating them. This CDR3 is built from 14 residues. Looked up from germline, CDR1 is KGHSH and CDR2 is LQKENI. The CDR3 nucleotides are TGTGCCAGCTCACCGCAGGGTAATGTCAATGAGCAGTTCTTC. Protein product: CASSPQGNVNEQFF.